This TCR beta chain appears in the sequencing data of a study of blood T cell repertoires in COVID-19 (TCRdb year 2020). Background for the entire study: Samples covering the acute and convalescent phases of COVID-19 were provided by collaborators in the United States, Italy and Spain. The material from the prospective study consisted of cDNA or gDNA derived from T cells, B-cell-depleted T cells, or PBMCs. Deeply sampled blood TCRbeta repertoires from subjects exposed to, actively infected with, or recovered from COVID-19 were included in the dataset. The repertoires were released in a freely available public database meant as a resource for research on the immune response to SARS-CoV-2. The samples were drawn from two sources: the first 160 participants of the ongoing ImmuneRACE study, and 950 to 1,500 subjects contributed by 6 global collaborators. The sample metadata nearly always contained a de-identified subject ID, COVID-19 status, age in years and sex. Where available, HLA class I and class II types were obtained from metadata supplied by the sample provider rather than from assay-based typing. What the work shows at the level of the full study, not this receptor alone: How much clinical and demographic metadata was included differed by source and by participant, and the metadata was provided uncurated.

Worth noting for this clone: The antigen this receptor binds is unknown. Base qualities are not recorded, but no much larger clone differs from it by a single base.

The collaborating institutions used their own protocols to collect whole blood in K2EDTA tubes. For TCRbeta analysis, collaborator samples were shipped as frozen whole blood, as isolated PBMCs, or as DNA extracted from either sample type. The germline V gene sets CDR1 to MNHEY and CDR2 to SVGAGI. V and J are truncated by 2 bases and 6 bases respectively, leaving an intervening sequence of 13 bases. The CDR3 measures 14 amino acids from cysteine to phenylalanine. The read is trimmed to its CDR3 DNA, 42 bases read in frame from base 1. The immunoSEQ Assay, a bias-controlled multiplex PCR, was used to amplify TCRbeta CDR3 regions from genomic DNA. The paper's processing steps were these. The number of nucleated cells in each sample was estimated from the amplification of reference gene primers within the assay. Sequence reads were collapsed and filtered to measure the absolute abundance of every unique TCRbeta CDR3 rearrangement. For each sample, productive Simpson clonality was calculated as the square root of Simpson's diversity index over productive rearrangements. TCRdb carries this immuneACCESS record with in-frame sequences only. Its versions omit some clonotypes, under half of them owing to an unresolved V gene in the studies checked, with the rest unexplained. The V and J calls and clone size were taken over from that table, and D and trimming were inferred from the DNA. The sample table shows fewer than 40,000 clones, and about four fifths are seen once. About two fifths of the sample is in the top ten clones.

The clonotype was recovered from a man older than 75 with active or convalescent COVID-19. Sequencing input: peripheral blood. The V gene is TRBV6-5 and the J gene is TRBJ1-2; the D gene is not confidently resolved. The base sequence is TGTGCCAGCAGTTACGACGGGTATTGGGATGGCTACACCTTC. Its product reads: CASSYDGYWDGYTF.